This TCR beta chain was documented in a study of blood T cell repertoires in COVID-19. Study summary: Samples came from the United States, Italy and Spain, spanning acute and convalescent COVID-19. The analysed material was cDNA or gDNA that came from T cells, B-cell-depleted T cells, or PBMCs.

Germline CDR1 reads MNHEY; CDR2 reads SMNVEV (reference sequence). The CDR3 runs to 15 residues. V dropped 2 bases and J dropped 0 bases, with 8 bases sitting between them. Original data processing: It was from reference gene primer amplification that nucleated cell counts were estimated. Libraries were prepared by immunoSEQ multiplex PCR; TCRdb keeps only in-frame clonotypes and omits some of them. The D gene and trimming were derived from the DNA, and the V and J assignments and clone size from that table. Among roughly 250,000 clones listed, roughly 89% were seen once. Sequenced input: peripheral blood. The rearrangement joins TRBV27 to TRBJ2-4; tentatively, D is TRBD1 (5 bases). The sequence was obtained from a woman in her 40s who had recovered from COVID-19. CDR3 in DNA: TGTGCCAGCAGTTTAACAGGCCTAGCCAAAAACATTCAGTACTTC. Protein product: CASSLTGLAKNIQYF.